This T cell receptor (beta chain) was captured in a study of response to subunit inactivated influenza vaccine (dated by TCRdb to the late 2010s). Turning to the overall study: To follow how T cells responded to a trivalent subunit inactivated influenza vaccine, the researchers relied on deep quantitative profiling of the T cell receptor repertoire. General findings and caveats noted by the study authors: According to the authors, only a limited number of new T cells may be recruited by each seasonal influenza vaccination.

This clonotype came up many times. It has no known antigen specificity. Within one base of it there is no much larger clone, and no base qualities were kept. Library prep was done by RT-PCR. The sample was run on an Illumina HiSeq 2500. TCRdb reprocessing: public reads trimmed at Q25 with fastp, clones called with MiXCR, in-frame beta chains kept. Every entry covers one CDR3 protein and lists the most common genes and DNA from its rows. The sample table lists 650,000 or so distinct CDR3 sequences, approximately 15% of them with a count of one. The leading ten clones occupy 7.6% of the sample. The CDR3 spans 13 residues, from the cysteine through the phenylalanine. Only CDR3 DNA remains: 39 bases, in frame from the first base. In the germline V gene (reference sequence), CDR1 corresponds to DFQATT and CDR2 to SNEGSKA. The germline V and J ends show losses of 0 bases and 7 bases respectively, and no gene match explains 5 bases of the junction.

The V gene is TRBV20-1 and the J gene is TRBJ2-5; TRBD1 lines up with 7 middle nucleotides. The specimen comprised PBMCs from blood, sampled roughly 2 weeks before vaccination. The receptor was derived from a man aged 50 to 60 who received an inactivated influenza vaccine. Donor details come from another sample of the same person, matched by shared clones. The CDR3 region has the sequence CSARERAGGTQYF. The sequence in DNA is TGCAGTGCTAGAGAACGGGCAGGGGGGACCCAGTACTTC.